The clone carrying this TCR beta chain was seen once. Compared with germline, one end of the junction differs, possibly owing to a read error. The data originate from a study of blood T cell repertoires in COVID-19. Whole-study context: Sources were T cells, B-cell-depleted T cells, or PBMCs; the material itself was cDNA or gDNA.

The CDR3 is 12 amino acids. In germline, CDR1 is MDHEN, CDR2 SYDVKM. Self-reported history from a screening survey and questionnaire set each donor's cohort. Assay: immunoSEQ multiplex PCR; the TCRdb copy retains only in-frame clones and omits some. The data contain hundreds of thousands of clones, 90% of them singletons. The genes are TRBV28 and TRBJ2-7; D possibly corresponds to TRBD2 (5 bases). The receptor was derived from a woman in her late teens or twenties with acute COVID-19. Sequenced: PBMCs or T cells enriched from blood (not recorded which). The CDR3 loop is CASNLGGYEQYF. DNA for the CDR3: TGTGCCAGCAATTTAGGAGGCTACGAGCAGTACTTC.